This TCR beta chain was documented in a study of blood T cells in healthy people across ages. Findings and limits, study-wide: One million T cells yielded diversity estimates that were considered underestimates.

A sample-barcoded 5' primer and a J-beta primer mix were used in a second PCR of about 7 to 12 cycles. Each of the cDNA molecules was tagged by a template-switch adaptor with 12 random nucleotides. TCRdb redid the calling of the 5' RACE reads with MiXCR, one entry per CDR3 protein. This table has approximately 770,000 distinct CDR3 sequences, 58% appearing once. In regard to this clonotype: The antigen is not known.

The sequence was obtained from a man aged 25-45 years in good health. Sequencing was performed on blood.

As DNA, the CDR3 is TGCGCCAGCAGCCAAGGGGGACGGCGGGCCTACAATGAGCAGTTCTTC. The encoded protein is CASSQGGRRAYNEQFF. The V and J genes are TRBV4-3 and TRBJ2-1; D is perhaps TRBD1 or TRBD2 (5 bases each). This CDR3 is built from 16 residues. The V and J ends lost 1 base and 2 bases respectively, with 12 bases between them. The germline V gene has CDR1 LGHNA and CDR2 YSLEER.